This T cell receptor beta chain derives from a study of cytomegalovirus exposure and HLA in healthy donors. Points from the study as a whole: Most of the TCR beta V segments (in an earlier analysis) were productive either about 87% or about 30% of the time. A few CMV-associated chains were confirmed in vitro to be specific for CMV antigens. Association of a missense DCLRE1C variant with TCR beta V- and J-gene trimming was reported in a later analysis.

Regarding this clone: The antigen is undetermined.

There are 15 residues in the CDR3. V lost 2 bases and J lost 6, with 15 bases in between. Germline V CDR1 and CDR2: LNHNV, YYDKDF (reference sequence). Both 60 Vbeta primers and 13 Jbeta primers went into the PCR. Profiled with immunoSEQ multiplex PCR; TCRdb holds only in-frame clones, not every one. This table holds 170,000 or so clones, nearly 80% found once. Sequencing input: PBMCs. The V and J genes are TRBV15 and TRBJ2-3; the D gene is possibly TRBD1 (6 bases). The clonotype comes from a woman between 40 and 50 years old in good health and CMV-seronegative. Here the CDR3 reads CATSRLQGTSDTQYF. CDR3 nucleotides: TGTGCCACCAGCAGATTACAGGGAACCTCCGATACGCAGTATTTT.